This entry lists 13 T cell receptor beta chains sequenced from one sample in a study of PD-L1 blockade in urothelial cancer. Method: immunoSEQ multiplex PCR; TCRdb's copy keeps in-frame clones and lacks some. The table lists around 40,000 clones, roughly nine tenths of them singletons. Sample time point: pretreatment peripheral blood. The sequenced sample was PBMCs, obtained around atezolizumab (anti-PD-L1) treatment. These receptor sequences come from a woman aged 60 to 75 with urothelial cancer.

The chain couples TRBV27 to TRBJ2-1; 14 bases agree with TRBD2. Germline CDR1 MNHEY, CDR2 SMNVEV (reference sequence). This CDR3 has 17 amino acids. After removal of 4 bases from V and 8 bases from J, the junction contained 10 bases not matched to a gene. CDR3 coding DNA: TGTGCCAGCAGTTCCCCGGGACTAGCGGGAGTGGTTGATGAGCAGTTCTTC. Translating gives CASSSPGLAGVVDEQFF.

This chain connects TRBV28 to TRBJ1-3; 7 bases are a match to TRBD1. Looked up from germline, CDR1 is MDHEN and CDR2 is SYDVKM. Trimming cost V 7 bases and J 0 bases; bases outside gene matches: 3. The CDR3 covers 14 residues. The CDR3 is CASIRQGSGNTIYF. CDR3 sequence (DNA): TGTGCCAGCATTAGACAGGGCTCTGGAAACACCATATATTTT.

A single count supports this clone. This chain uses TRBV18 with TRBJ2-7, with D uncertain. The V gene's germline CDR1 is KGHSH and CDR2 LQKENI. CDR3 length equals 14 residues. Trimming removed 6 bases at V and 2 bases at J, with 14 bases between. As DNA, the CDR3 is TGTGCCAGCTCCGCAGTCCAGGAAACCTACGAGCAGTACTTC. This encodes CASSAVQETYEQYF.

V and J are TRBV29-1 and TRBJ2-7; D perhaps matches TRBD1 (5 bases). V dropped 4 bases and J dropped 2 bases, with 12 bases sitting between them. Germline V gene sequence: CDR1 SQVTM, CDR2 ANQGSEA. CDR3 size: 13 residues. The CDR3 spells CSVGARAAYEQYF. CDR3 in DNA: TGCAGCGTTGGTGCCAGGGCCGCCTACGAGCAGTACTTC.

The V and J genes are TRBV11-2 and TRBJ1-1; D uncertain. The CDR3 totals 12 residues. CDR1 is SGHAT and CDR2 is FQNNGV in the germline V gene. V shed 5 bases and J shed 2 bases, with 6 bases lying between them. CDR3 bases: TGTGCCAGCAGCGGACTCAACACTGAAGCTTTCTTT. Amino acids: CASSGLNTEAFF.

V and J are TRBV11-2 and TRBJ2-5, with 7 bases matching TRBD1. Germline CDR1 reads SGHAT; CDR2 reads FQNNGV. Trimming removed 5 bases from V and 5 bases from J; junction bases left unmatched: 11. This CDR3 is 15 amino acids long. In DNA form, the CDR3 reads TGTGCCAGCAGCCCAAACAGGGGAGTCGTCGAGACCCAGTACTTC. Protein product: CASSPNRGVVETQYF.

The chain has TRBV14 and TRBJ1-2, with D possibly TRBD1 on 5 matching bases. CDR3 length: 16 amino acids. V gave up 0 bases and J gave up 0 bases, with 11 bases separating them. Germline CDR1 and CDR2: SGHDN and FVKESK. CDR3: CASSQDGAGSNYGYTF. The DNA of the CDR3 is TGTGCCAGCAGCCAAGATGGGGCAGGATCTAACTATGGCTACACCTTC.

This chain links TRBV29-1 with TRBJ2-5; 8 positions agree with TRBD1. V lost 7 bases to trimming and J lost 5 bases; unmatched junction nucleotides: 6. CDR1 and CDR2 (germline): SQVTM, ANQGSEA. CDR3 length equals 12 residues. For the CDR3, the DNA is TGCAGCGCCGCAGGGGGCCTGGAGACCCAGTACTTC. It translates to CSAAGGLETQYF.

The chain couples TRBV18 to TRBJ1-2, with 7 positions matching TRBD1. The CDR3 sequence is 14 residues long. From germline, CDR1 is KGHSH and CDR2 LQKENI. Trimming removed 6 bases from V and 2 bases from J; junction bases left unmatched: 6. CDR3 nucleotide sequence: TGTGCCAGCTCGTCCGTACAGGGGAACTATGGCTACACCTTC. This gives the protein CASSSVQGNYGYTF.

This chain links TRBV27 with TRBJ2-1, with D perhaps TRBD2 (6 bases). Trimming removed 1 base from V and 8 bases from J, with 24 bases in between. This CDR3 has 18 amino acids. In germline, CDR1 is MNHEY, CDR2 SMNVEV (reference sequence). The CDR3 DNA follows: TGTGCCAGCAGTTTATGGGTTGCGGGACTCAAAAAGCGCGATGAGCAGTTCTTC. Protein: CASSLWVAGLKKRDEQFF.

The chain employs TRBV19 and TRBJ2-1, with 12 bases lining up with TRBD2. CDR3 length: 15 amino acids. Germline loops: CDR1 LNHDA, CDR2 SQIVND (reference sequence). The V segment lost 3 bases and the J segment 8 bases; nucleotides outside the gene matches: 5. As DNA, the CDR3 is TGTGCCAGTAGTATCGGACTAGCGGGATTGGATGAGCAGTTCTTC. Its protein is CASSIGLAGLDEQFF. Drawing the rest from reference TRBV19 and TRBJ2-1, the complete variable domain is DGGITQSPKYLFRKEGQNVTLSCEQNLNHDAMYWYRQDPGQGLRLIYYSQIVNDFQKGDIAEGYSVSREKKESFPLTVTSAQKNPTAFYLCASSIGLAGLDEQFFGPGTRLTVL.

The chain couples TRBV7-9 to TRBJ1-2; 7 bases agree with TRBD1. The junction had 5 bases not matched to a gene; V was cut back by 3 bases and J by 7 bases. Germline CDR1 is SEHNR and CDR2 is FQNEAQ (reference sequence). This CDR3 is 13 amino acids long. The CDR3 sequence is CASSLTGSAGYTF. The DNA for the CDR3 is TGTGCCAGCAGCTTGACAGGGAGTGCTGGCTACACCTTC.

The chain joins TRBV20-1 to TRBJ2-1; D call uncertain. V was cut by 2 bases and J by 15 bases, with 8 bases left in between. Germline CDR1 is DFQATT and CDR2 is SNEGSKA (reference sequence). The CDR3 consists of 9 residues. The CDR3 sequence is CSARQSPFF. CDR3 DNA: TGCAGTGCTAGACAGTCGCCGTTCTTC.